Below are 26 T cell receptor beta chains sequenced from a single sample in a study of T cells after yellow fever vaccination. A single record per CDR3 protein comes from TCRdb applying MiXCR to the 5' RACE reads. Here the sample spans around 320,000 distinct CDR3 sequences, roughly 9% being singletons. Specimen: CD4+ T cells sorted from PBMCs, collected 5 days after the yellow fever booster vaccination. These receptors all come from a man aged 18 to 35 who received the YFV17D yellow fever vaccine.

V is TRBV6-2 or TRBV6-3 and J is TRBJ1-1; 9 bases are a match to TRBD1. After removal of 8 bases from V and 6 bases from J, the junction contained 7 bases not matched to a gene. The germline CDR1 and CDR2 sequences are MNHEY and SVGEGT. The CDR3 loop spans 13 amino acids. The CDR3: CASGQGRFAEAFF. CDR3 bases: TGTGCCAGCGGACAGGGGCGATTTGCTGAAGCTTTCTTT.

This clonotype was observed a few times. The CDR3: CASGTHSNQPQHF. Written as DNA, the CDR3 is TGTGCCAGCGGGACACATAGCAATCAGCCCCAGCATTTT. The gene calls are TRBV2 and TRBJ1-5; D perhaps matches TRBD1 (6 bases). This CDR3 comprises 13 residues. Trimming removed 8 bases from V and 0 bases from J, with 8 bases in between. Germline CDR1 is SNHLY and CDR2 is FYNNEI.

This clonotype was observed many times. The V and J genes are TRBV4-3 and TRBJ2-3; tentative D call: TRBD2 (6 bases). Germline CDR1 is LGHNA and CDR2 is YSLEER. Trimming removed 2 bases from V and 0 bases from J, with 9 bases in between. This CDR3 has 15 residues. For the CDR3, the DNA is TGCGCCAGCAGCCAACAACGGGGGAGCACAGATACGCAGTATTTT. Amino acid sequence: CASSQQRGSTDTQYF.

This clonotype was recorded a few times. This chain links TRBV2 with TRBJ2-7; D is unresolved. The CDR3 runs 12 residues. The ends were cut back, 4 bases at V and 2 bases at J, with 6 bases in the middle. Germline CDR1 reads SNHLY; CDR2 reads FYNNEI. The CDR3 here is CASSGATYEQYF. In DNA form, the CDR3 reads TGTGCCAGCAGTGGAGCGACCTACGAGCAGTACTTC. Filled out from reference TRBV2 and TRBJ2-7, the complete variable domain reads EPEVTQTPSHQVTQMGQEVILRCVPISNHLYFYWYRQILGQKVEFLVSFYNNEISEKSEIFDDQFSVERPDGSNFTLKIRSTKLEDSAMYFCASSGATYEQYFGPGTRLTVT.

This chain connects TRBV27 to TRBJ2-4; 10 nucleotides agree with TRBD1. The J segment lost 6 bases and the V segment lost 3 bases, leaving 8 bases of the junction unmatched. Germline V gives CDR1 MNHEY, CDR2 SMNVEV (reference sequence). This CDR3 spans 16 amino acids. CDR3 nucleotides: TGTGCCAGCAGTTTGTTGGACAGGGGGAATCCAAACATTCAGTACTTC. Translation gives CASSLLDRGNPNIQYF.

This clonotype was observed a few times. The chain couples TRBV11-2 to TRBJ1-2; tentatively, D is TRBD1 (6 bases). The CDR3 runs 15 residues. CDR1 SGHAT and CDR2 FQNNGV come from the germline V gene. Trimming left V 4 bases short and J 4 bases short, with 16 bases between. CDR3 sequence reads: CASSSNRDSLYGYTF. The CDR3 DNA is TGTGCCAGCAGCTCGAACAGGGATTCCCTCTATGGCTACACCTTC.

This chain links TRBV4-1 with TRBJ1-4; tentatively, D is TRBD1 (6 bases). The V gene's germline CDR1 is MGHRA and CDR2 YSYEKL. This CDR3 has 17 amino acids. Trimming took off 4 bases at V and 5 bases at J, with 20 bases between the two ends. In DNA form, the CDR3 reads TGCGCCAGCAGCCGAAATTCCCAGGGGTCACAGAATGAAAAACTGTTTTTT. Translation gives CASSRNSQGSQNEKLFF.

V usage is TRBV6-2 or TRBV6-3 and J usage is TRBJ2-7, with TRBD1 identical over 9 bases. V trimming: 6 bases; J trimming: 2 bases; junction bases outside the gene matches: 8. This CDR3 spans 15 amino acids. In germline, CDR1 is MNHEY, CDR2 SVGEGT. Written as DNA, the CDR3 is TGTGCCAGCAGATCCCACAGGGGGCAGACCTACGAGCAGTACTTC. Its translation: CASRSHRGQTYEQYF.

The chain links TRBV6-2 or TRBV6-3 to TRBJ1-5; 8 bases agree with TRBD1. Germline lookup yields CDR1 MNHEY and CDR2 SVGEGT. CDR3 length: 18 amino acids. J lost 3 bases, V lost 3 bases, and 13 bases had no gene match. CDR3 residues: CASSYVGQVATFNQPQHF. CDR3 nucleotide sequence: TGTGCCAGCAGTTATGTGGGACAGGTCGCAACGTTCAATCAGCCCCAGCATTTT.

This clonotype was detected only a few times. V is TRBV12-3 or TRBV12-4 and J is TRBJ1-6, with 12 bases matching TRBD1. The CDR3 extends over 16 amino acids. The V gene end was trimmed by 4 bases and the J gene end by 6 bases; junction bases not matched to a gene: 4. The CDR3 sequence: CASSSGTGGVNSPLHF. For the CDR3, the DNA is TGTGCCAGCAGTTCGGGGACAGGGGGCGTTAATTCACCCCTCCACTTT.

This clonotype was seen only a few times. V and J are TRBV28 and TRBJ2-7; weak D call: TRBD1 (5 bases). V was shortened by 6 bases and J by 7 bases, with 13 bases between the two germline ends. CDR3 length equals 12 residues. Looked up from germline, CDR1 is MDHEN and CDR2 is SYDVKM. The CDR3 loop reads CASSQQAREQYF. The CDR3 nucleotides are TGTGCCAGCAGCCAACAGGCGCGGGAGCAGTACTTC. The whole variable domain, filled in from reference TRBV28 and TRBJ2-7, reads DVKVTQSSRYLVKRTGEKVFLECVQDMDHENMFWYRQDPGLGLRLIYFSYDVKMKEKGDIPEGYSVSREKKERFSLILESASTNQTSMYLCASSQQAREQYFGPGTRLTVT.

The chain has TRBV7-2 and TRBJ1-5; tentatively, D is TRBD1 (5 bases). The germline V and J ends were trimmed by 1 base and 4 bases, with 11 bases remaining between them. Germline CDR1 is SGHTA and CDR2 is FQGNSA. The CDR3 runs to 15 residues. The CDR3 protein is CASSLVAGLNQPQHF. The CDR3 nucleotides read TGTGCCAGCAGCTTAGTTGCAGGGCTTAATCAGCCCCAGCATTTT.

There are many counts of this clonotype. The chain has TRBV5-1 and TRBJ2-3; D ambiguous. The V gene lost 4 bases and the J gene lost 5 bases, with 8 bases spanning the gap. CDR3 length equals 12 residues. The germline V gene encodes CDR1 SGHRS and CDR2 YFSETQ. The CDR3 nucleotides are TGCGCCAGCAGCCCCCCGGGAGATACGCAGTATTTT. It translates to CASSPPGDTQYF.

The chain has TRBV30 and TRBJ2-5; 9 bases are shared with TRBD2. CDR1 and CDR2 from the germline V gene are GTSNPN and SVGIG (reference sequence). V was pared by 0 bases and J by 1 base, with 6 bases of the junction left unmatched. The CDR3 has 16 amino acids. CDR3 DNA: TGTGCCTGGAGTGTAGCGCTAGCGGGGTTCCAAGAGACCCAGTACTTC. It encodes CAWSVALAGFQETQYF.

This clonotype was counted between two and nine times. V usage is TRBV12-3 or TRBV12-4 and J usage is TRBJ1-1, with D perhaps matching TRBD1 (6 bases). This CDR3 spans 13 amino acids. Trimming took off 7 bases at V and 1 base at J, with 10 bases between the two ends. For the CDR3, the DNA is TGTGCCAGCAACAGACAGGAGAACACTGAAGCTTTCTTT. Residues: CASNRQENTEAFF.

The CDR3 region is CASSSQRRTQYF. CDR3 sequence (DNA): TGCGCCAGCAGCTCGCAGCGGAGGACCCAGTACTTC. The V gene is TRBV5-1, the J gene TRBJ2-5; a weak D match, TRBD2 (5 bases). The CDR3 is made up of 12 amino acids. CDR1 is SGHRS, CDR2 YFSETQ, per germline. Trimming removed 3 bases from V and 7 bases from J, with 10 bases in between.

The V and J genes are TRBV12-3 or TRBV12-4 and TRBJ2-5; possibly TRBD2 for D (7 bases). V gave up 8 bases and J gave up 6 bases, with 22 bases separating them. The CDR3 loop spans 15 amino acids. CDR3 loop: CASRRGAGILQTQYF. The CDR3 nucleotides are TGTGCCAGCCGACGGGGGGCGGGAATTTTGCAGACCCAGTACTTC.

The chain combines TRBV15 with TRBJ2-1; D possibly uses TRBD1 or TRBD2 (6 bases each). Trimming stripped 4 bases from V and 5 bases from J, with 21 bases between. Per germline, CDR1 LNHNV and CDR2 YYDKDF (reference sequence). The CDR3 extends over 17 amino acids. CDR3 amino acids: CATSKTPGALTNNEQFF. The CDR3, as DNA: TGTGCCACCAGCAAAACCCCGGGGGCCCTGACGAACAATGAGCAGTTCTTC.

The chain has TRBV9 and TRBJ1-5, with D perhaps TRBD1 (5 bases). Germline V gives CDR1 SGDLS, CDR2 YYNGEE. Trimming removed 2 bases at V and 0 bases at J, with 9 bases between. The CDR3 spans 15 residues. The CDR3 DNA reads as TGTGCCAGCAGCGTCAGGGAAGATAGCAATCAGCCCCAGCATTTT. It encodes CASSVREDSNQPQHF.

V gene TRBV4-3 combines with J gene TRBJ2-7; D may correspond to TRBD1 or TRBD2 (5 bases each). V was trimmed by 0 bases and J by 9 bases, leaving 12 bases between them. From germline, CDR1 is LGHNA and CDR2 YSLEER. This CDR3 spans 13 amino acids. CDR3 bases: TGCGCCAGCAGCCAAGACTCCGGGGCCAGGCAGTACTTC. It encodes CASSQDSGARQYF.

The table lists this clonotype with many counts. The rearrangement links TRBV7-2 to TRBJ2-1, with 9 bases aligning to TRBD2. This CDR3 spans 16 amino acids. Germline trimming cut 1 base from V and 9 bases from J; bases unmatched to any gene: 10. CDR1 is SGHTA and CDR2 is FQGNSA in the germline V gene. CDR3 sequence (DNA): TGTGCCAGCAGCTTAGATATGGCGGGGGGGTTGGTTGAGCAGTTCTTC. Protein: CASSLDMAGGLVEQFF.

Many counts were recorded for this clonotype. The chain employs TRBV28 and TRBJ2-5; D gene unclear. V gave up 3 bases and J gave up 2 bases, with 10 bases separating them. Germline assignment: CDR1 MDHEN and CDR2 SYDVKM. The CDR3 is 14 residues long. In nucleotides, the CDR3 is TGTGCCAGCAGTTTTCAAGCCTTACAAGAGACCCAGTACTTC. Protein: CASSFQALQETQYF.

J is TRBJ1-1 and V is TRBV4-3; D possibly corresponds to TRBD1 (5 bases). Germline CDR1 reads LGHNA; CDR2 reads YSLEER. The CDR3 totals 14 residues. V was cut by 0 bases and J by 1 base, with 6 bases left in between. CDR3 DNA sequence: TGCGCCAGCAGCCAAGATGGGGGGAACACTGAAGCTTTCTTT. It is translated as CASSQDGGNTEAFF.

This clonotype was seen only a few times. The chain has TRBV5-6 and TRBJ1-6; D is uncertain. V lost 1 base, J lost 10 bases, and 9 bases lay in between. There are 13 residues in the CDR3. Germline CDR1 and CDR2: SGHDT and YYEEEE. As DNA, the CDR3 is TGTGCCAGCAGCTTGTCGGGGTGGTCACCCCTCCACTTT. As protein: CASSLSGWSPLHF.

This clonotype was detected only a few times. The chain links TRBV27 to TRBJ1-2; the D gene is possibly TRBD1 (6 bases). The CDR3 covers 15 residues. V dropped 7 bases and J dropped 7 bases, with 22 bases sitting between them. Germline V gene sequence: CDR1 MNHEY, CDR2 SMNVEV (reference sequence). CDR3 sequence reads: CASTSGSGALSGYTF. The CDR3 DNA reads TGTGCCAGCACCTCGGGGTCAGGGGCTCTTAGTGGCTACACCTTC.

The chain couples TRBV5-8 to TRBJ1-5; D remains unclear. The germline V and J ends were trimmed by 0 bases and 6 bases, with 7 bases remaining between them. In germline, CDR1 is SGHTS, CDR2 YDEGEE. The length of the CDR3 is 13 residues. The CDR3 DNA reads as TGTGCCAGCAGCTTGGCCTATGGTCAGCCCCAGCATTTT. This gives the protein CASSLAYGQPQHF.